This T cell receptor (beta chain) is drawn from a study of blood T cell repertoires in COVID-19. The CDR3 length is 13 residues. Germline CDR1 is SEHNR and CDR2 is FQNEAQ (reference sequence). V lost 7 bases to trimming and J lost 8 bases, with 17 bases between them. Generated by immunoSEQ multiplex PCR, the TCRdb table keeps only in-frame clones and is missing some. The table lists some 160,000 clones, approximately 86% of them singletons. Sequenced material: peripheral blood. This clonotype was obtained from a woman of 80 years or more with COVID-19, enrolled during active disease. The chain joins TRBV7-9 to TRBJ1-2; no clear D gene. The CDR3 loop reads CASTVTFGNGYTF. The CDR3 DNA reads TGTGCCAGCACTGTCACTTTCGGGAACGGCTACACCTTC.